Here is one TCR beta chain with its context. The data stem from a study of long-term antiretroviral therapy in people with HIV. No donor had fewer than one pre-ART PBMC sample or fewer than two post-ART PBMC samples. Investigators performed immunoSEQ version v3.0 at survey level. Sequencing used immunoSEQ multiplex PCR; TCRdb keeps in-frame clones, though not all of them. The profile shows about 23,000 clones, over 75% of them singletons. The CDR3 length is 15 residues. From germline, CDR1 is SGHRS and CDR2 YFSETQ. The trim removed 4 bases at V and 1 base at J, leaving 4 bases unmatched. The sequence came from a man between 45 and 60 years old with HIV. The sample was unsorted PBMCs, taken 0.3 years after starting antiretroviral therapy. The rearrangement links TRBV5-1 to TRBJ1-4, with TRBD1 identical over 7 bases. The CDR3 spells CASSPQGETNEKLFF. The CDR3 DNA follows: TGCGCCAGCAGCCCCCAGGGGGAAACTAATGAAAAACTGTTTTTT.